The 5 T cell receptor beta chains below come from one sample, sequenced in a study of T cells in Graves' hyperthyroidism and ophthalmopathy. RNA transcripts gave rise to amplified TCR beta CDR3 regions. The TCR CDR3 was amplified in a first-round RT-PCR using the HTBI primer set. From the multiplex PCR reads, TCRdb called clonotypes with MiXCR, one entry per CDR3 protein. The sample includes some 800,000 distinct CDR3 sequences, around 38% of them seen just once. The source material was blood. The receptors come from a man younger than 35 with Graves' hyperthyroidism.

The V and J genes are TRBV12-3 or TRBV12-4 and TRBJ2-7; D may be TRBD2 (6 bases). This CDR3 contains 11 residues. CDR3 in DNA: TGTACTAGTGTGGGAGGTGGCGAGCAGTACTTC. It specifies CTSVGGGEQYF.

J is TRBJ1-1 and V is TRBV10-1, with 10 positions matching TRBD1. The CDR3 is 13 amino acids. V was pared by 4 bases and J by 7 bases, with 3 bases of the junction left unmatched. Germline assignment: CDR1 WNHNN and CDR2 SYGVQD (reference sequence). CDR3 amino acids: CASSAGQGNEAFF. For the CDR3, the DNA is TGCGCCAGCAGTGCGGGACAGGGGAATGAAGCTTTCTTT.

The chain employs TRBV9 and TRBJ1-1, with no clear D. Germline values: CDR1 SGDLS, CDR2 YYNGEE. This CDR3 is 15 amino acids long. Trimming removed 5 bases at V and 0 bases at J, with 14 bases between. CDR3 residues: CASSSNRYMNTEAFF. The CDR3 DNA is TGTGCCAGCAGTTCCAACAGATACATGAACACTGAAGCTTTCTTT. Full variable domain (rest looked up from reference TRBV9 and TRBJ1-1): DSGVTQTPKHLITATGQRVTLRCSPRSGDLSVYWYQQSLDQGLQFLIQYYNGEERAKGNILERFSAQQFPDLHSELNLSSLELGDSALYFCASSSNRYMNTEAFFGQGTRLTVV.

This chain joins TRBV12-3 or TRBV12-4 and TRBJ1-1; perhaps TRBD1 as D (5 bases). Between the trimmed V and J ends, which lost 9 bases and 0 bases, there was a span of 14 bases. CDR3 size: 14 residues. CDR3 DNA: TGTGCCAGTCTCGCGCGGGGCATGAACACTGAAGCTTTCTTT. This gives the protein CASLARGMNTEAFF.

DNA of the CDR3: TGTGCCAGCAGCTTGGAGGAGAGCTCCTATAATTCACCCCTCCACTTT. Protein product: CASSLEESSYNSPLHF. The V and J genes are TRBV5-6 and TRBJ1-6; the D is unclear. The ends were cut back, 0 bases at V and 0 bases at J, with 7 bases in the middle. The CDR3 loop spans 16 amino acids. CDR1 is SGHDT, CDR2 YYEEEE, per germline.